The present entry profiles one T cell receptor (beta chain) with its context. Its specificity is not known. The sample originates from a study of chemoradiotherapy in HPV16-positive cancers. Study-wide results and caveats: Non-HPV-specific T cells did not expand in tumors during treatment, whereas candidate HPV-specific clones and E7-related motifs did.

CDR1 and CDR2 (germline): MNHEY, SVGAGI. V dropped 7 bases and J dropped 9 bases, with 10 bases sitting between them. This CDR3 comprises 11 residues. TCRdb's copy holds only in-frame clones and misses some; the assay was immunoSEQ multiplex PCR. This table has almost 5,000 clones, around 85% appearing once. Material: tumor tissue, obtained from a patient who underwent chemoradiotherapy. The V call is TRBV6-5, the J call TRBJ2-1, with D unresolved. The sequence came from a human donor with HPV-associated anogenital cancer. CDR3 protein: CASTLGFEQFF. In DNA form, the CDR3 reads TGTGCCAGCACCTTAGGTTTTGAGCAGTTCTTC.